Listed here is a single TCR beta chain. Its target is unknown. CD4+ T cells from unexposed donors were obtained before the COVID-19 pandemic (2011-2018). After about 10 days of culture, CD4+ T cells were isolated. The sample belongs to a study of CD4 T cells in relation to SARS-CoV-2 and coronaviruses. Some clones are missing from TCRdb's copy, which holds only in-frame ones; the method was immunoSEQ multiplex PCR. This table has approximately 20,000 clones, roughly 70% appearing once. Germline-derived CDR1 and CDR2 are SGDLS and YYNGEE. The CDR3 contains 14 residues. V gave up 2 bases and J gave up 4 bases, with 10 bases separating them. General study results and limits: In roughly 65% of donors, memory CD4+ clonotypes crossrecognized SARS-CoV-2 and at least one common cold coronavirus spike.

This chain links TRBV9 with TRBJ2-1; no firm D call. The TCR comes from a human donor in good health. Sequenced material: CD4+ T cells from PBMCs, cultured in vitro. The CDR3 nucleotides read TGTGCCAGCAGCGTGTCCAGCAGATACAATGAGCAGTTCTTC. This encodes CASSVSSRYNEQFF.